This TCR beta chain was identified in a study of CD8+CD57+ T cells in acquired aplastic anemia. Study overall: On average, sorted CD4+ and CD8+ cells gave about 3.1 ug of DNA.

The template used for profiling TCR beta VDJ and CDR3 was genomic DNA. TCRdb reanalysed the reads using MiXCR and keeps one entry per CDR3 protein. The sample comprises around 180,000 distinct CDR3 sequences, about three fifths of which are singletons, and around 45% rests with the top ten. Overall study findings and caveats: CD8+ Simpson's diversity did not differ significantly between patients and controls. Between patients and controls, about 31 CD8+ CDR3 sequences were found in common.

As to this clonotype: Its antigen remains unidentified.

The CDR3 extends over 14 amino acids. V gave up 1 base and J gave up 9 bases; unmatched junction bases: 3. Per the germline V gene, CDR1 is SEHNR and CDR2 is FQNEAQ (reference sequence). The sample comprised sorted CD4+, CD8+, or CD8+CD57+ T cells (not recorded which) from PBMCs. The sequence was obtained from a human donor with severe aplastic anemia or a healthy control (not recorded which). The chain links TRBV7-9 to TRBJ1-6; 7 bases map to TRBD1. CDR3 sequence reads: CASSLDSGGSPLHF. In nucleotides, the CDR3 is TGTGCCAGCAGCTTAGATTCAGGGGGTTCACCCCTCCACTTT.